Below are 24 T cell receptor beta chains sequenced from a single sample in a study of T cells in Graves' hyperthyroidism and ophthalmopathy. RNA transcripts were the template for amplifying TCR beta CDR3 regions. HTBI primers were employed in a first-round RT-PCR of the TCR CDR3. MiXCR, run by TCRdb on the multiplex PCR reads, gives a single entry per CDR3 protein. The sample records hundreds of thousands of distinct CDR3 sequences, about 35% being singletons. Sample: blood. The receptors here all came from a woman aged 40 to 50 with Graves' hyperthyroidism.

The CDR3 bases are TGCGCCAGCAGCCAAGTGGCAACAGGATTGGAAGCTTTCTTT. This codes for CASSQVATGLEAFF. J is TRBJ1-1 and V is TRBV5-1; D perhaps matches TRBD1 (5 bases). The CDR3 is 14 amino acids. Trimming removed 4 bases at V and 8 bases at J, with 18 bases between. Germline V gene sequence: CDR1 SGHRS, CDR2 YFSETQ.

This clonotype has a count of ten or more. V and J are TRBV2 and TRBJ1-2, with 8 positions matching TRBD1. The CDR3 is 14 residues long. Per the germline V gene, CDR1 is SNHLY and CDR2 is FYNNEI. With V trimmed by 4 bases and J by 5 bases, 6 bases remained unmatched. CDR3 amino acids: CASSVDRATYGYTF. The DNA of the CDR3 is TGTGCCAGCAGTGTGGACAGGGCCACTTATGGCTACACCTTC.

This clonotype was found many times. The chain couples TRBV20-1 to TRBJ2-5; D is possibly TRBD2 (5 bases). Trimming removed 6 bases at V and 4 bases at J, with 21 bases between. Germline CDR1 DFQATT, CDR2 SNEGSKA (reference sequence). The CDR3 is made up of 15 amino acids. CDR3 sequence: CSALSPSRGGETQYF. DNA of the CDR3: TGCAGTGCGCTTTCACCTTCTCGGGGTGGAGAGACCCAGTACTTC.

The chain employs TRBV7-2 and TRBJ2-5; D possibly corresponds to TRBD1 (7 bases). CDR3 length equals 16 residues. Germline V lookup: CDR1 SGHTA, CDR2 FQGNSA. Trimming stripped 0 bases from V and 3 bases from J, with 14 bases between. The CDR3 here is CASSLALQGGKETQYF. The DNA of the CDR3 is TGTGCCAGCAGCTTAGCCCTGCAGGGGGGCAAAGAGACCCAGTACTTC.

The rearrangement joins TRBV7-8 to TRBJ2-7; D is perhaps TRBD2 (5 bases). The CDR3 sequence is 13 residues long. Germline V gene sequence: CDR1 SGHVS, CDR2 FQNEAQ. V dropped 4 bases and J dropped 9 bases, with 16 bases sitting between them. In DNA form, the CDR3 reads TGTGCCAGCAGCTCCCTGGGAGCCCTCCGGCAGTACTTC. This sequence encodes CASSSLGALRQYF.

V gene TRBV6-6 combines with J gene TRBJ2-7; the D gene is possibly TRBD1 (6 bases). CDR3 length: 16 residues. Between the trimmed V and J ends, which lost 3 bases and 9 bases, there was a span of 24 bases. Per the germline V gene, CDR1 is MNHNY and CDR2 is SVGAGI (reference sequence). The CDR3 coding sequence is TGTGCCAGCAGTTATCTAGGGGCGGACAGACGCCCCGGGCAGTACTTC. Protein sequence: CASSYLGADRRPGQYF.

This clonotype was counted only a few times. J is TRBJ2-7 and V is TRBV12-3 or TRBV12-4; D not resolved. This CDR3 has 15 amino acids. Trimming cost V 5 bases and J 3 bases, with 17 bases left between them. CDR3 in amino acids: CASSVSSLKDYEQYF. CDR3 nucleotides: TGTGCCAGCAGTGTATCCAGTCTCAAGGACTACGAGCAGTACTTC.

J is TRBJ1-6 and V is TRBV14; 8 bases map to TRBD1. Trimming cost V 4 bases and J 9 bases; bases outside gene matches: 2. Per germline, CDR1 SGHDN and CDR2 FVKESK. The CDR3 loop spans 13 amino acids. Here the CDR3 reads CASSLTGASPLHF. The DNA of the CDR3 is TGTGCCAGCAGCCTGACAGGGGCTTCACCCCTCCACTTT.

CDR3 DNA sequence: TGCGCCAGCAGCGCGGGACAGAGGAACTATGGCTACACCTTC. Translation gives CASSAGQRNYGYTF. This sequence joins TRBV4-3 and TRBJ1-2; 7 nucleotides agree with TRBD1. CDR3 length: 14 amino acids. From germline, CDR1 is LGHNA and CDR2 YSLEER. V gave up 5 bases and J gave up 2 bases; unmatched junction bases: 5.

On this clonotype: A read error may be the cause here, since a much bigger clone is one base away. The rearrangement links TRBV6-5 to TRBJ2-7; TRBD2 might be the D (5 bases). V gave up 2 bases and J gave up 6 bases, with 14 bases separating them. Looked up from germline, CDR1 is MNHEY and CDR2 is SVGAGI. The CDR3 spans 14 residues. DNA for the CDR3: TGTGCCAGCAGTTACCTCTCTGAGAGCGGCGAGCAGTACTTC. This encodes CASSYLSESGEQYF.

This clonotype has at least ten counts. This chain connects TRBV2 to TRBJ1-3, with 7 bases that match TRBD1. The CDR3 is 13 amino acids. The trim removed 8 bases at V and 5 bases at J, leaving 6 bases unmatched. The germline CDR1 and CDR2 sequences are SNHLY and FYNNEI. The CDR3 DNA is TGTGCCAGCGCCGACAGGGATAGAAACACCATATATTTT. Translated: CASADRDRNTIYF.

The genes are TRBV7-2 and TRBJ1-4, with 7 bases lining up with TRBD1. The CDR3 contains 15 residues. V lost 3 bases, J lost 3 bases, and 4 bases stayed unmatched. CDR1 and CDR2 from the germline V gene are SGHTA and FQGNSA. The CDR3 bases are TGTGCCAGCAGCTTTTCAGGGGGATCTAATGAAAAACTGTTTTTT. Encoded protein: CASSFSGGSNEKLFF. Looking up the rest from reference TRBV7-2 and TRBJ1-4 gives the full variable domain: GAGVSQSPSNKVTEKGKDVELRCDPISGHTALYWYRQSLGQGLEFLIYFQGNSAPDKSGLPSDRFSAERTGGSVSTLTIQRTQQEDSAVYLCASSFSGGSNEKLFFGSGTQLSVL.

CDR3 region: CASSDPDGLTEAFF. In nucleotides, the CDR3 is TGCGCCAGCAGTGACCCGGACGGACTCACTGAAGCTTTCTTT. The V and J genes are TRBV10-2 and TRBJ1-1; no reliable D call. CDR1 is WSHSY and CDR2 is SAAADI in the germline V gene. CDR3 length: 14 residues. Trimming removed 3 bases from V and 4 bases from J, with 12 bases in between.

The chain recombines TRBV5-8 with TRBJ2-7, with a weak D call TRBD1 (5 bases). Trimming stripped 4 bases from V and 2 bases from J, with 13 bases between. The V gene's germline CDR1 is SGHTS and CDR2 YDEGEE. The CDR3 is made up of 14 amino acids. Here the CDR3 reads CASSPDTFPYEQYF. The CDR3 DNA follows: TGTGCCAGCAGCCCGGACACCTTCCCCTACGAGCAGTACTTC.

This clonotype has only a few counts. The chain is built from TRBV6-6 and TRBJ1-2, with 10 bases aligning to TRBD1. Looked up from germline, CDR1 is MNHNY and CDR2 is SVGAGI (reference sequence). J lost 8 bases, V lost 7 bases, and 7 bases had no gene match. The CDR3 is made up of 13 amino acids. This CDR3 is CASTPGQGKGYTF. DNA of the CDR3: TGTGCCAGCACCCCGGGACAGGGGAAGGGCTACACCTTC.

This clonotype appeared a few times. This chain links TRBV6-2 or TRBV6-3 with TRBJ1-6; 8 bases match TRBD1. CDR3 length: 18 amino acids. The germline V gene has CDR1 MNHEY and CDR2 SVGEGT. Trimming took 0 bases from V and 9 from J; bases not matched to a gene: 13. CDR3 nucleotide sequence: TGTGCCAGCAGTTACTCCCTACCGACAGGGGTAGGAGGTTCACCCCTCCACTTT. It yields the protein CASSYSLPTGVGGSPLHF.

The rearrangement links TRBV19 to TRBJ1-6; D not certain. Germline V gene data show CDR1 as LNHDA and CDR2 as SQIVND (reference sequence). The V end lost 9 bases, the J end lost 3 bases, and 15 bases lay between the germline ends. The CDR3 spans 15 residues. In DNA, the CDR3 is TGTGCCAGCTCGACCGGTGACATCTATAATTCACCCCTCCACTTT. Residues: CASSTGDIYNSPLHF.

This clonotype was detected many times. The chain is built from TRBV10-3 and TRBJ2-5; D gene ambiguous. This CDR3 region has 10 residues. V lost 8 bases to trimming and J lost 5 bases, with 6 bases between them. CDR1 ENHRY and CDR2 SYGVKD come from the germline V gene. Written as DNA, the CDR3 is TGTGCCATCGGTGGGGAGACCCAGTACTTC. It is translated as CAIGGETQYF.

This clonotype occurred once. The chain has TRBV6-1 and TRBJ2-6, with D possibly called TRBD1 or TRBD2 (5 bases each). With 4 bases removed from V and 3 bases from J, the gap between germline ends came to 10 bases. The germline V gene encodes CDR1 MNHNS and CDR2 SASEGT. The CDR3 runs to 15 residues. The CDR3, as DNA: TGTGCCAGCAGTGGGGGGAAAGGTGGGGCCAACGTCCTGACTTTC. Protein product: CASSGGKGGANVLTF.

This clonotype was detected many times. CDR3 sequence reads: CASSRGQGNYEQYF. Written as DNA, the CDR3 is TGTGCCAGCAGCCGGGGACAGGGAAACTACGAGCAGTACTTC. The V and J genes are TRBV2 and TRBJ2-7; 9 bases map to TRBD1. The CDR3 contains 14 residues. In germline, CDR1 is SNHLY, CDR2 FYNNEI. Trimming took 6 bases from V and 3 from J; bases not matched to a gene: 6.

J is TRBJ1-1 and V is TRBV9, with D possibly being TRBD1 (6 bases). This CDR3 comprises 15 residues. Trimming took off 5 bases at V and 4 bases at J, with 18 bases between the two ends. Per germline, CDR1 SGDLS and CDR2 YYNGEE. The CDR3 DNA is TGTGCCAGCAGTTACCGACAGGTTACCGGCACTGAAGCTTTCTTT. It codes for CASSYRQVTGTEAFF.

This clonotype was counted many times. The genes are TRBV25-1 and TRBJ2-7; D remains unclear. The V and J ends lost 1 base and 0 bases respectively, with 10 bases between them. Germline assignment: CDR1 MGHDK and CDR2 SYGVNS. The CDR3 has 15 residues. The CDR3 bases are TGTGCCAGCAGTGAATTCGGCGGTCACTCCTACGAGCAGTACTTC. It translates to CASSEFGGHSYEQYF.

The sample holds a few counts of this clonotype. The chain couples TRBV5-1 to TRBJ2-7; 8 bases agree with TRBD2. Germline assignment: CDR1 SGHRS and CDR2 YFSETQ. Germline trimming cut 3 bases from V and 7 bases from J; bases unmatched to any gene: 6. The CDR3 is made up of 13 amino acids. In DNA form, the CDR3 reads TGCGCCAGCAGCTCTGGGACTAGTGAAGAGCAGTACTTC. This translates into CASSSGTSEEQYF.

A remark on this clonotype: A read error may be the cause here, since a much bigger clone is one base away. The V gene is TRBV2, the J gene TRBJ1-5; no clear D. Germline-derived CDR1 and CDR2 are SNHLY and FYNNEI. The ends were cut back, 8 bases at V and 4 bases at J, with 9 bases in the middle. The CDR3 length is 12 residues. The DNA of the CDR3 is TGTGCCAGCGGATCGACGAATCAGCCCCAGCATTTT. Its translation is CASGSTNQPQHF.